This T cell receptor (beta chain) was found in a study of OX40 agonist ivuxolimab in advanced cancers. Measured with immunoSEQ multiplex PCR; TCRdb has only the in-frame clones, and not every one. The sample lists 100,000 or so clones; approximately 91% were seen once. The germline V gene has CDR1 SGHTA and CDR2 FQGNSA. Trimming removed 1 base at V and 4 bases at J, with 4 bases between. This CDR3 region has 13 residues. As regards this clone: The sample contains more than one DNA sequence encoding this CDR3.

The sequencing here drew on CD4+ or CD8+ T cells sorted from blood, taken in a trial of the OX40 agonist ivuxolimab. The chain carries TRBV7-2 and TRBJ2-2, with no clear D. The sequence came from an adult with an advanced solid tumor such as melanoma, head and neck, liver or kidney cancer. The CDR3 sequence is CASSLGGTGELFF. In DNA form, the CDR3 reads TGTGCCAGCAGCTTAGGAGGCACCGGGGAGCTGTTTTTT.